These 14 T cell receptor beta chains share one sample of origin, sequenced in a study of T cells in Graves' hyperthyroidism and ophthalmopathy. TCR beta CDR3 sequences were amplified from RNA transcripts. In the first-round RT-PCR of the TCR CDR3, the HTBI primer set was used. TCRdb re-analysed the multiplex PCR reads in MiXCR, keeping a single row per CDR3 protein. The profile shows around 600,000 distinct CDR3 sequences, approximately 15% of them singletons. The sequenced material came from blood. These receptors were collected from a woman aged 18 to 35 with Graves' ophthalmopathy.

This clonotype has a count of ten or more. CDR3 residues: CSARTEGRRSNQPQHF. The DNA of the CDR3 is TGCAGTGCTAGAACGGAGGGCAGGCGGAGCAATCAGCCCCAGCATTTT. The V gene is TRBV20-1, the J gene TRBJ1-5; D ambiguous. The V gene's germline CDR1 is DFQATT and CDR2 SNEGSKA (reference sequence). CDR3 size: 16 residues. Trimming cost V 2 bases and J 1 base, with 15 bases left between them.

This clonotype turned up a few times. The chain has TRBV4-1 and TRBJ2-3, with 10 bases that match TRBD2. V lost 3 bases to trimming and J lost 3 bases; unmatched junction nucleotides: 6. Germline V gives CDR1 MGHRA, CDR2 YSYEKL. The CDR3 consists of 16 residues. The CDR3 protein is CASSHRAGGGTDTQYF. The DNA of the CDR3 is TGCGCCAGCAGCCACCGAGCGGGAGGGGGGACAGATACGCAGTATTTT.

The table lists this clonotype with many counts. This rearrangement joins TRBV12-3 or TRBV12-4 to TRBJ2-1, with 12 bases aligning to TRBD2. The CDR3 has 17 amino acids. V trimming: 6 bases; J trimming: 5 bases; junction bases outside the gene matches: 11. The CDR3: CASRTTLAGGRDNEQFF. CDR3 DNA: TGTGCCAGCAGGACTACCCTAGCGGGAGGGAGAGACAATGAGCAGTTCTTC.

The chain uses TRBV4-3 and TRBJ2-7, with TRBD2 identical over 7 bases. This CDR3 has 15 residues. J was trimmed by 0 bases and V by 0 bases; bases with no gene match: 2. The germline V gene encodes CDR1 LGHNA and CDR2 YSLEER. The CDR3: CASSQDRGSSYEQYF. CDR3 coding DNA: TGCGCCAGCAGCCAAGATCGCGGGAGCTCCTACGAGCAGTACTTC.

This clonotype has just a few counts. The rearrangement links TRBV11-3 to TRBJ2-7; 8 positions agree with TRBD1. The V gene's germline CDR1 is SGHNT and CDR2 YENEEA. The length of the CDR3 is 16 residues. V was pared by 5 bases and J by 1 base, with 10 bases of the junction left unmatched. Here the CDR3 DNA reads TGTGCCAGCAGCCAAGATCAGGGGGCCCCTTCCTACGAGCAGTACTTC. Its translation: CASSQDQGAPSYEQYF.

This clonotype was seen repeatedly, ten times or more. This rearrangement joins TRBV30 to TRBJ1-1, with 7 bases aligning to TRBD1. This CDR3 spans 12 amino acids. V shed 4 bases, J shed 4 bases, and the junction held 3 bases outside the gene matches. Germline values: CDR1 GTSNPN, CDR2 SVGIG (reference sequence). The CDR3 spells CAWNRGSTEAFF. Here the CDR3 DNA reads TGTGCCTGGAACAGGGGAAGCACTGAAGCTTTCTTT.

This chain links TRBV30 with TRBJ1-5, with D maybe TRBD1 (5 bases). The V end was cut by 5 bases, the J end by 2 bases, with 13 bases between. Germline V gene data show CDR1 as GTSNPN and CDR2 as SVGIG (reference sequence). The CDR3 sequence is 14 residues long. CDR3 protein: CAWRQPGGNQPQHF. The CDR3 DNA is TGTGCCTGGCGACAGCCGGGAGGCAATCAGCCCCAGCATTTT. The variable domain in full, with the rest retrieved from reference TRBV30 and TRBJ1-5, is SQTIHQWPATLVQPVGSPLSLECTVEGTSNPNLYWYRQAAGRGLQLLFYSVGIGQISSEVPQNLSASRPQDRQFILSSKKLLLSDSGFYLCAWRQPGGNQPQHFGDGTRLSIL.

This clonotype was seen many times. The gene calls are TRBV10-3 and TRBJ2-5; 8 bases align to TRBD2. Germline V lookup: CDR1 ENHRY, CDR2 SYGVKD. This CDR3 is built from 16 residues. The V gene end was trimmed by 8 bases and the J gene end by 5 bases; junction bases not matched to a gene: 16. The CDR3 coding sequence is TGTGCCATCCGACCCTCAGGAGCGGGAGTCGGGGAGACCCAGTACTTC. Amino acid sequence: CAIRPSGAGVGETQYF.

This clonotype showed up many times. CDR3 DNA: TGTGCCAGCAGTTTCCCCCTCCGCGCTTTAGGAATATCTGAAGCTTTCTTT. This sequence encodes CASSFPLRALGISEAFF. The chain links TRBV28 to TRBJ1-1; D is unresolved. V was shortened by 3 bases and J by 6 bases, with 23 bases between the two germline ends. The CDR3 sequence is 17 residues long. Germline CDR1 MDHEN, CDR2 SYDVKM.

This clonotype was observed a handful of times. The chain is built from TRBV12-5 and TRBJ2-5; 10 positions match TRBD2. CDR1 and CDR2 (germline): LGHNT, FRNRAP. The V gene end was trimmed by 1 base and the J gene end by 1 base; junction bases not matched to a gene: 0. This CDR3 spans 15 amino acids. CDR3 in amino acids: CASGLGLAGQETQYF. The CDR3 nucleotides read TGTGCTAGTGGTTTGGGACTAGCGGGCCAAGAGACCCAGTACTTC.

The sample holds many counts of this clonotype. The rearrangement uses TRBV7-9 and TRBJ2-1; TRBD2 matches at 11 bases. Germline CDR1 and CDR2: SEHNR and FQNEAQ (reference sequence). V shed 1 base and J 8 bases; nucleotides not matched to a gene: 16. The CDR3 is 19 amino acids. The CDR3 spells CASSLEGGLAGGPTDEQFF. The CDR3 DNA reads as TGTGCCAGCAGCTTAGAGGGGGGATTAGCGGGAGGGCCGACCGATGAGCAGTTCTTC. Filled out from reference TRBV7-9 and TRBJ2-1, the complete variable domain reads DTGVSQNPRHKITKRGQNVTFRCDPISEHNRLYWYRQTLGQGPEFLTYFQNEAQLEKSRLLSDRFSAERPKGSFSTLEIQRTEQGDSAMYLCASSLEGGLAGGPTDEQFFGPGTRLTVL.

This clonotype was counted many times. V usage is TRBV27 and J usage is TRBJ1-2, with 7 bases fitting TRBD1. This CDR3 spans 15 amino acids. After removal of 3 bases from V and 3 bases from J, the junction contained 7 bases not matched to a gene. In germline, CDR1 is MNHEY, CDR2 SMNVEV (reference sequence). CDR3 coding DNA: TGTGCCAGCAGTTTTGACAGGGACTACGACTATGGCTACACCTTC. It encodes CASSFDRDYDYGYTF.

Ten or more counts support this clonotype. This chain uses TRBV7-9 with TRBJ2-2; 7 positions match TRBD2. Germline lookup yields CDR1 SEHNR and CDR2 FQNEAQ (reference sequence). This CDR3 contains 14 residues. With V trimmed by 7 bases and J by 3 bases, 5 bases remained unmatched. CDR3: CASTASGYTGELFF. CDR3 DNA sequence: TGTGCCAGCACCGCTAGCGGATACACCGGGGAGCTGTTTTTT.

This clonotype was observed at least ten times. This rearrangement joins TRBV24-1 to TRBJ2-1, with D maybe TRBD2 (5 bases). The V end was cut by 1 base, the J end by 3 bases, with 18 bases between. The CDR3 has 18 residues. The germline V gene has CDR1 KGHDR and CDR2 SFDVKD. The CDR3 sequence: CATSDFKGGSDLYNEQFF. CDR3 bases: TGTGCCACCAGTGATTTTAAAGGAGGTAGTGACCTCTACAATGAGCAGTTCTTC.